A single sample gave rise to the 9 T cell receptor beta chains below, sequenced in a study of blood T cells in healthy people across ages. The use of a sample-barcoded 5' primer and a J-beta primer mix characterized a second PCR of about 7 to 12 cycles. TCRdb itself ran the 5' RACE reads through MiXCR, one entry per CDR3 protein. The sample lists about a million distinct CDR3 sequences, roughly 47% occurring once. Sequenced input: blood. The source of these receptors is a woman aged 55-70 years in good health.

This clonotype came up once. One end of the junction fails to match germline, which may point to a read error. The chain recombines TRBV27 with TRBJ1-2; perhaps TRBD1 as D (6 bases). Germline CDR1 reads MNHEY; CDR2 reads SMNVEV (reference sequence). The CDR3 is 13 amino acids. This chain's CDR3 is CANSVHRADGYTF. CDR3 DNA sequence: TGTGCCAACAGTGTACACAGGGCCGACGGCTACACCTTC.

The rearrangement joins TRBV7-9 to TRBJ1-5; 10 positions match TRBD1. Germline loops: CDR1 SEHNR, CDR2 FQNEAQ (reference sequence). Losses at the gene ends were 4 bases for V and 7 bases for J; bases not matched to a gene: 7. This CDR3 has 15 residues. The CDR3 reads CASSSTGGSGQPQHF. The CDR3 DNA sequence: TGTGCCAGCAGCTCGACAGGGGGCTCTGGCCAGCCCCAGCATTTT.

The rearrangement joins TRBV29-1 to TRBJ2-5; a weak D match, TRBD1 (6 bases). Germline CDR1 SQVTM, CDR2 ANQGSEA. V was shortened by 3 bases and J by 0 bases, with 14 bases between the two germline ends. The CDR3 length is 15 residues. In DNA, the CDR3 is TGCAGCGTTGAGGTGCAGGGGTGGAACCAAGAGACCCAGTACTTC. Residues: CSVEVQGWNQETQYF.

This clonotype showed up just a few times. The chain couples TRBV13 to TRBJ2-2; D is unclear. Germline V lookup: CDR1 PRHDT, CDR2 FYEKMQ (reference sequence). The ends were cut back, 2 bases at V and 3 bases at J, with 4 bases in the middle. This CDR3 spans 13 amino acids. CDR3 region: CASSLRDTGELFF. CDR3 bases: TGTGCCAGCAGCTTAAGGGACACCGGGGAGCTGTTTTTT.

V is TRBV5-1 and J is TRBJ2-4; 7 bases line up with TRBD1. The J call may be incorrect, as the DNA end agrees better with TRBJ2-7. The CDR3 totals 14 residues. Germline CDR1 is SGHRS and CDR2 is YFSETQ. The CDR3 region has the DNA TGCGCCAGCAGCAGAGACAGGGTATTCTACGAGCAGTACTTC. Its translation: CASSRDRVFYEQYF.

V usage is TRBV9 and J usage is TRBJ2-3; maybe TRBD2 (5 bases). CDR1 is SGDLS and CDR2 is YYNGEE in the germline V gene. This CDR3 has 13 residues. Trimming shortened V by 2 bases and J by 10 bases, and 14 bases separated the two germline ends. The CDR3 nucleotides read TGTGCCAGCAGCGTTTCTAGCCATCGATCGCAGTATTTT. This gives the protein CASSVSSHRSQYF.

This clonotype has just a few counts. V gene TRBV7-2 combines with J gene TRBJ1-2, with D tentatively TRBD1 (5 bases). V lost 5 bases and J lost 4, with 17 bases in between. Germline V gene data show CDR1 as SGHTA and CDR2 as FQGNSA. The CDR3 totals 15 residues. The chain's CDR3 is CASSPPGVGAYGYTF. The CDR3 nucleotides read TGTGCCAGCAGCCCCCCCGGGGTAGGGGCCTATGGCTACACCTTC.

The V and J genes are TRBV19 and TRBJ2-4, with D uncertain. Near its end, the DNA agrees better with TRBJ2-7, so the J call may be wrong. The CDR3 is 13 amino acids. CDR1 and CDR2 (germline): LNHDA, SQIVND (reference sequence). The CDR3, as DNA: TGTGCCAGTAGTAAGGACCGAGAATACGAGCAGTACTTC. As protein: CASSKDREYEQYF.

In this sample, this clonotype turned up a few times. The gene calls are TRBV2 and TRBJ2-7; TRBD1 agrees at 8 bases. The V gene's germline CDR1 is SNHLY and CDR2 FYNNEI. This CDR3 spans 15 amino acids. V shed 4 bases, J shed 0 bases, and the junction held 5 bases outside the gene matches. The CDR3 loop is CASSGRDRSSYEQYF. The CDR3 DNA follows: TGTGCCAGCAGTGGCCGGGACAGGAGCTCCTACGAGCAGTACTTC. Full variable domain (rest looked up from reference TRBV2 and TRBJ2-7): EPEVTQTPSHQVTQMGQEVILRCVPISNHLYFYWYRQILGQKVEFLVSFYNNEISEKSEIFDDQFSVERPDGSNFTLKIRSTKLEDSAMYFCASSGRDRSSYEQYFGPGTRLTVT.